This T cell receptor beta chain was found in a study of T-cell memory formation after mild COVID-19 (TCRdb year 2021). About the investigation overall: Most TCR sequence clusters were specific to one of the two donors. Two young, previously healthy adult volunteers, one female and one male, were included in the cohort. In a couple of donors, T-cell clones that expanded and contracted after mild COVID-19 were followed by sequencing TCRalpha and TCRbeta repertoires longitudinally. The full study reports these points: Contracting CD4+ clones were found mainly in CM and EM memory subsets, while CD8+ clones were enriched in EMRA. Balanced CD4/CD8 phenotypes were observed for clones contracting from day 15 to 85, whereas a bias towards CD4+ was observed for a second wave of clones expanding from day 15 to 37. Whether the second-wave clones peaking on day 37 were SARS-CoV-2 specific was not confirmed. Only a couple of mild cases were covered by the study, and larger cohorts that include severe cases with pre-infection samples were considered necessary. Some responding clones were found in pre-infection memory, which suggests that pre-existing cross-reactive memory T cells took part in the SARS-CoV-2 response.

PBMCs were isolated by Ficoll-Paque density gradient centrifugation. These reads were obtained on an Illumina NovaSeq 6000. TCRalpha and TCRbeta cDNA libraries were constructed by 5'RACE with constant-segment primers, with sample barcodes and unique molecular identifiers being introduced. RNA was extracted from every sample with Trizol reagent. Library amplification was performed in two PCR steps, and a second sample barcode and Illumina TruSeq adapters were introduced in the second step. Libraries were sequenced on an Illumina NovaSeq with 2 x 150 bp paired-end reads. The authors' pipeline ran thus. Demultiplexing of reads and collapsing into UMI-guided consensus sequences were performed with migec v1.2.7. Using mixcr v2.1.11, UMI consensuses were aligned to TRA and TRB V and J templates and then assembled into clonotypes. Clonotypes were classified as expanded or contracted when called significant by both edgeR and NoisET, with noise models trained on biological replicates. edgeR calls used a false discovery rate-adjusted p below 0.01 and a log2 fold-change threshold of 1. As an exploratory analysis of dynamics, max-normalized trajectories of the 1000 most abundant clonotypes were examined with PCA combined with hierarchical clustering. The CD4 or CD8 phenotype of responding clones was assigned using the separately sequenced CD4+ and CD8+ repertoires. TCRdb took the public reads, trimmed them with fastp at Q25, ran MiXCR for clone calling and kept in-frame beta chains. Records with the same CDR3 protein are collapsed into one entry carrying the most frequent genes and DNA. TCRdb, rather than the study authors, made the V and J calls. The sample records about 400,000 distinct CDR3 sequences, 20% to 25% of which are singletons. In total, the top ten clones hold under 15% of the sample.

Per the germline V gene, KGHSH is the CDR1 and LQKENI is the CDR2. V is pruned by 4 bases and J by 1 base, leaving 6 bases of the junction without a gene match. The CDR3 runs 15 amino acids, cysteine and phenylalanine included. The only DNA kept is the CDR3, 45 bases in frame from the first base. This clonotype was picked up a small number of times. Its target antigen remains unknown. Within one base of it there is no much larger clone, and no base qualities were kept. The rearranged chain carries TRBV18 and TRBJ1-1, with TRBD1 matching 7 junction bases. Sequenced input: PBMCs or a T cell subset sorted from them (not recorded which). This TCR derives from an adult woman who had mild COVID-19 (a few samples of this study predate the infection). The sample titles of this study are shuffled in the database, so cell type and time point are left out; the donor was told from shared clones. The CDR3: CASSRGQAANTEAFF. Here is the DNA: TGTGCCAGCTCACGTGGACAGGCTGCGAACACTGAAGCTTTCTTT.